Listed below are T cell receptor beta chains from one sample, sequenced in a study of Ad26.COV2.S vaccination and SARS-CoV-2 variants. Data came from immunoSEQ multiplex PCR; TCRdb stores just in-frame clones and leaves some out. The sample lists over 100,000 clones, around three quarters seen once, with roughly 17% in the top ten. This specimen was peripheral blood, taken after recovery from COVID-19. The receptors stem from a human donor who had recovered from COVID-19. The CDR3 runs from the conserved cysteine through the conserved F or W. Fields, in order: V gene, CDR3 length, clone size, CDR3 protein. A clone size is listed for some rows: how often the clone was seen (once, few, many), or a class if it is expanded.

TRBV27	15	NA	CASSLSGGRGNTIYF
TRBV6-5	14	once	CASRASGTSYEQYF
TRBV4-2	15	NA	CASSQDRRSSYEQYF
TRBV5-1	11	NA	CASSLDGTGHF
TRBV6-2/TRBV6-3	14	NA	CASSYSNGEETQYF
TRBV14	13	NA	CASSPGTANEQFF
TRBV29-1	14	NA	CSVEDRRGNTEAFF
TRBV3-1/TRBV3-2	15	NA	CASSQDLRLSYEQYF
TRBV7-9	12	NA	CASSLAADTQYF
TRBV6-2/TRBV6-3	13	NA	CASNPTGNYGYTF
TRBV5-4	15	NA	CASSFAAASSYEQYF
TRBV3-1/TRBV3-2	13	NA	CASSGGVQETQYF
TRBV5-1	17	NA	CASSLWFRGGEIGELFF
TRBV7-3	16	NA	CASSLGPGDSTDTQYF
TRBV19	15	NA	CASSPTGTASYEQYF
TRBV6-4	15	few	CASSADFGAKNIQYF
TRBV10-1	12	NA	CASSEYWETQYF
TRBV7-9	14	NA	CASSLGSPGDTQYF
TRBV12-5	15	NA	CASGFDLAATDTQYF
TRBV6-1	15	NA	CASSEQTPGSGELFF
TRBV7-9	13	NA	CASSLVGSDTQYF
TRBV6-5	15	NA	CASRVSQGANQPQHF
TRBV10-2	17	NA	CASSEITGGGGMDGYTF
TRBV4-2	14	NA	CASSSPDSFYGYTF
TRBV15	14	NA	CATSRDTPFNEQFF
TRBV5-6	16	NA	CASSSGETTGANVLTF
TRBV19	13	few	CASSTGGQETQYF
TRBV29-1	13	few	CSVVRGLNTEAFF
TRBV3-1/TRBV3-2	14	NA	CASSQPWTHTGYTF
TRBV12-3/TRBV12-4	13	NA	CASSPGTSGSQYF
TRBV6-5	12	few	CASSSQGGEQYF
TRBV5-5	13	NA	CASSLTGGQPQHF
TRBV6-2/TRBV6-3	16	NA	CASSTSGTGGYNEQFF
TRBV14	16	NA	CASSQDQGWTNEKLFF
TRBV30	13	few	CAWSYGSNTEAFF
TRBV7-9	13	NA	CASSWGDFNEQYF
TRBV23-1	19	NA	CASSQSGLRLESSSYEQYF
TRBV7-2	14	NA	CASSLGLLSPEAFF
TRBV4-3	15	NA	CASSQEQDTTDTQYF
TRBV28	15	NA	CASSLPGTDAYGYTF
TRBV3-1/TRBV3-2	14	NA	CASSQVTGEHGYTF
TRBV7-2	15	NA	CASSLRLAERSEAFF
TRBV6-5	14	NA	CASSYGRANTEAFF
TRBV28	12	NA	CASSLWRERYTF
TRBV7-3	12	NA	CASSLNPNEQFF
TRBV5-4	15	NA	CASSLGDRVTGELFF
TRBV5-6	15	NA	CASSVTGWSNYGYTF
TRBV5-1	16	once	CASSLDLGEENSPLHF
TRBV9	14	NA	CASSAAGVGETQYF
TRBV28	12	few	CASSSTVYEQYF
TRBV3-1/TRBV3-2	18	NA	CASSHQRALSGQSYEQYF